What follows describes a single TCR beta chain. Recruited during active infection, patients (from Seattle) were subsequently followed longitudinally. How the authors handled the data: Estimated nucleated cell counts came from reference gene primer amplification. The data were produced by immunoSEQ multiplex PCR, yet TCRdb's version contains in-frame clones alone and is incomplete. V and J calls and clone size follow that table, whereas D and trimming were derived from the DNA. Of about 250,000 clones listed, roughly 91% are singletons. This sample was included in a study of blood T cell repertoires in COVID-19. Looking at the study overall: Acute-phase and convalescent COVID-19 samples originated in the United States, Italy and Spain.

Germline CDR1 reads SEHNR; CDR2 reads FQNEAQ (reference sequence). There are 17 residues in the CDR3. V was pared by 5 bases and J by 0 bases, with 17 bases between. The chain is built from TRBV7-9 and TRBJ2-4; TRBD1 is a possible D gene (6 bases). The sequence came from a man younger than 45 with COVID-19, enrolled during active disease. Sequenced input: peripheral blood. The CDR3 spells CASSPLQGILAKNIQYF. The DNA for the CDR3 is TGTGCCAGCAGCCCGTTACAGGGAATTCTAGCCAAAAACATTCAGTACTTC.